One sample yielded the 16 T cell receptor beta chains listed below, sequenced in a study of PD-1 blockade in classical Hodgkin lymphoma. TCRdb's table, derived via immunoSEQ multiplex PCR, lists solely in-frame clones and lacks some. This sample has approximately 15,000 clones, with 84% found just once. Relapses following autologous stem cell transplantation were seen in all patients, with brentuximab vedotin exposure varying. Sequenced material: peripheral blood mononuclear cells (PBMCs), taken at baseline. The origin of the receptors is a human donor with classical Hodgkin lymphoma.

In this sample, this clone turned up a few times. Germline is not matched at one junction end, which may reflect a read error. The chain has TRBV7-7 and TRBJ2-5; D could derive from TRBD1 or TRBD2 (5 bases each). The CDR3 loop spans 15 amino acids. Per germline, CDR1 SSHAT and CDR2 FNYEAQ (reference sequence). The CDR3, as DNA: TGTGCTAGCAGCCGGGGACGGACCATACAAGAGACCCAGTACTTC. This codes for CASSRGRTIQETQYF.

The table lists this clone with a count of one. The V and J genes are TRBV11-2 and TRBJ2-5; the D is unclear. The DNA matches TRBJ2-7 better at its end, which makes the J call doubtful. This CDR3 is 14 amino acids long. The V gene's germline CDR1 is SGHAT and CDR2 FQNNGV. CDR3 sequence: CASSSGQGPYEQYF. CDR3 nucleotide sequence: TGTGCCAGCAGCTCGGGCCAAGGGCCCTACGAGCAGTACTTC.

V usage is TRBV2 and J usage is TRBJ1-2; 7 nucleotides agree with TRBD1. Germline CDR1 SNHLY, CDR2 FYNNEI. Trimming at V came to 5 bases and at J to 0 bases, leaving 6 bases not matched to a gene. The CDR3 is 15 residues long. The CDR3 nucleotides are TGTGCCAGCAGTCTGGACAGGCTAACTAACTATGGCTACACCTTC. Translation: CASSLDRLTNYGYTF.

Turning to this clone: At one boundary the junction diverges from the germline segment, which might be a read error. The rearrangement joins TRBV4-1 to TRBJ2-1; TRBD2 aligns across 9 bases. Looked up from germline, CDR1 is MGHRA and CDR2 is YSYEKL. There are 14 residues in the CDR3. The CDR3 region has the DNA TGTGCCAGCAGCCAGGCGGGGGGGCGAGATGAGCAGTTCTTC. As protein: CASSQAGGRDEQFF.

This chain links TRBV12-5 with TRBJ2-1; 9 bases match TRBD2. The germline gives CDR1 LGHNT, CDR2 FRNRAP. V was pared by 1 base and J by 1 base, with 2 bases of the junction left unmatched. CDR3 size: 16 residues. This chain's CDR3 is CASGLGAGGSYNEQFF. CDR3 sequence (DNA): TGTGCTAGTGGTTTGGGGGCGGGAGGGTCCTACAATGAGCAGTTCTTC.

V and J are TRBV6-5 and TRBJ2-7; 12 nucleotides match TRBD2. Germline V gives CDR1 MNHEY, CDR2 SVGAGI. This CDR3 has 15 amino acids. V lost 6 bases to trimming and J lost 2 bases; unmatched junction nucleotides: 5. The CDR3 loop reads CASSLLAGGAYEQYV. The CDR3 region has the DNA TGTGCCAGCAGCCTTCTAGCGGGGGGGGCCTACGAGCAGTACGTC.

The V call is TRBV9, the J call TRBJ1-5; D remains ambiguous. Trimming took 0 bases from V and 4 from J, leaving 5 bases between them. Germline V CDR1 and CDR2: SGDLS, YYNGEE. The CDR3 runs 13 residues. Here the CDR3 DNA reads TGTGCCAGCAGCGTAGGCAAGAATCAGCCCCAGCATTTT. This translates into CASSVGKNQPQHF.

This rearrangement joins TRBV28 to TRBJ2-1; 13 nucleotides line up with TRBD2. CDR3 length equals 16 residues. Germline V CDR1 and CDR2: MDHEN, SYDVKM. V gave up 7 bases and J gave up 6 bases; unmatched junction bases: 9. Here the CDR3 reads CASTLWGLAGSNEQFF. The CDR3 DNA is TGTGCCAGCACCCTTTGGGGACTAGCGGGAAGCAATGAGCAGTTCTTC.

The J gene is TRBJ2-7, the V gene TRBV28; D unresolved. The CDR3 consists of 12 residues. V lost 7 bases and J lost 3, with 10 bases in between. CDR1 is MDHEN, CDR2 SYDVKM, per germline. CDR3 coding DNA: TGTGCCAGCAACCGTGATAGCTACGAGCAGTACTTC. This gives the protein CASNRDSYEQYF.

As DNA, the CDR3 is TGTGCCAGCAGGGGCGGGACGACAACTAATGAAAAACTGTTTTTT. It codes for CASRGGTTTNEKLFF. V usage is TRBV27 and J usage is TRBJ1-4; possibly TRBD1 for D (5 bases). V shed 6 bases and J shed 0 bases, with 11 bases lying between them. This CDR3 spans 15 amino acids. CDR1 MNHEY and CDR2 SMNVEV come from the germline V gene (reference sequence).

This clone was seen just once. The chain carries TRBV6-5 and TRBJ2-5; D unclear. This CDR3 region has 11 residues. The V and J ends lost 2 bases and 5 bases respectively, with 3 bases between them. Germline lookup yields CDR1 MNHEY and CDR2 SVGAGI. CDR3: CASSYGETQYF. The DNA for the CDR3 is TGTGCCAGCAGTTACGGGGAGACCCAGTACTTC.

This chain joins TRBV18 and TRBJ2-7, with D perhaps given as TRBD1 or TRBD2 (5 bases each). This CDR3 has 14 residues. Per germline, CDR1 KGHSH and CDR2 LQKENI. V lost 0 bases and J 4 bases, leaving 10 bases between the germline ends. CDR3 in DNA: TGTGCCAGCTCACCACCGGGACGGCCATACGAGCAGTACGTC. It encodes CASSPPGRPYEQYV.

The chain employs TRBV7-9 and TRBJ1-2; 12 bases map to TRBD1. The CDR3 is 14 amino acids. Germline values: CDR1 SEHNR, CDR2 FQNEAQ (reference sequence). After removal of 4 bases from V and 7 bases from J, the junction contained 4 bases not matched to a gene. The CDR3 nucleotides read TGTGCCAGCAGCTCTGCGGGACAGGGGGCTGGCTACACCTTC. Its protein is CASSSAGQGAGYTF.

The gene calls are TRBV4-2 and TRBJ2-6, with 7 nucleotides matching TRBD1. J lost 5 bases, V lost 0 bases, and 13 bases had no gene match. Per the germline V gene, CDR1 is LGHNA and CDR2 is YNFKEQ. The CDR3 extends over 19 amino acids. CDR3 region: CASSQDAGQAILWANVLTF. CDR3 nucleotide sequence: TGTGCCAGCAGCCAAGATGCTGGACAGGCGATTCTCTGGGCCAACGTCCTGACTTTC.

The J gene is TRBJ1-1, the V gene TRBV7-2, with D possibly matching TRBD1 (5 bases). V lost 5 bases, J lost 7 bases, and 14 bases lay in between. The V gene's germline CDR1 is SGHTA and CDR2 FQGNSA. The CDR3 is 13 amino acids. CDR3 region: CASSGGTGGEAFF. CDR3 DNA sequence: TGTGCCAGCAGCGGGGGGACTGGGGGTGAAGCTTTCTTT.

The chain's CDR3 is CASSLWLAGTPRYANEQFF. The CDR3 DNA sequence: TGTGCCAGCAGCTTGTGGCTAGCGGGAACCCCAAGATACGCCAATGAGCAGTTCTTC. V and J are TRBV5-8 and TRBJ2-1; 9 positions match TRBD2. This CDR3 is 19 amino acids long. The junction had 17 bases not matched to a gene; V was cut back by 1 base and J by 6 bases. Per the germline V gene, CDR1 is SGHTS and CDR2 is YDEGEE.